This T cell receptor (beta chain) was identified during a study of blood T cell repertoires in COVID-19. Looking at the study overall: Both acute and convalescent COVID-19 samples were obtained from the United States, Italy and Spain. T cells, B-cell-depleted T cells, or PBMCs supplied cDNA or gDNA.

With V trimmed by 3 bases and J by 2 bases, 2 bases remained unmatched. Germline V gene data show CDR1 as KGHSH and CDR2 as LQKENI. This CDR3 spans 14 amino acids. Under the authors' procedure: The authors estimated nucleated cell counts from reference gene primer amplification. Sequencing was performed with immunoSEQ multiplex PCR; in TCRdb, only in-frame clones are kept and a portion is missing. The V and J calls and clone size were taken over from that table, and D and trimming were inferred from the DNA. Among about 73,000 clones listed, 80% to 85% were seen once. Concerning this clone: Other DNA sequences from this sample encode an identical CDR3 as well.

Material: peripheral blood. The receptor was derived from a human donor in a cohort sampled during active COVID-19. The chain links TRBV18 to TRBJ2-5, with 8 bases aligning to TRBD2. CDR3 coding DNA: TGTGCCAGCTCACCCGGGACTAGACAAGAGACCCAGTACTTC. Translated: CASSPGTRQETQYF.